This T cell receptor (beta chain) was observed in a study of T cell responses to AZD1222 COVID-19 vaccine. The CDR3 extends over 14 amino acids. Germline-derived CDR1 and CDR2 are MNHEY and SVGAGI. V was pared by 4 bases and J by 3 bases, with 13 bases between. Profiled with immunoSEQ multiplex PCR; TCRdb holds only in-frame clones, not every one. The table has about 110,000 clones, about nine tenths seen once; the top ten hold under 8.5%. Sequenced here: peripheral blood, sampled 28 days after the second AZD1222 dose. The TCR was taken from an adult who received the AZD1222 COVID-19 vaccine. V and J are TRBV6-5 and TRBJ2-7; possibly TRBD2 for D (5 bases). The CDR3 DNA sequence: TGTGCCAGCAGTTCAATAATTCGGGGCTACGAGCAGTACTTC. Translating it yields CASSSIIRGYEQYF.